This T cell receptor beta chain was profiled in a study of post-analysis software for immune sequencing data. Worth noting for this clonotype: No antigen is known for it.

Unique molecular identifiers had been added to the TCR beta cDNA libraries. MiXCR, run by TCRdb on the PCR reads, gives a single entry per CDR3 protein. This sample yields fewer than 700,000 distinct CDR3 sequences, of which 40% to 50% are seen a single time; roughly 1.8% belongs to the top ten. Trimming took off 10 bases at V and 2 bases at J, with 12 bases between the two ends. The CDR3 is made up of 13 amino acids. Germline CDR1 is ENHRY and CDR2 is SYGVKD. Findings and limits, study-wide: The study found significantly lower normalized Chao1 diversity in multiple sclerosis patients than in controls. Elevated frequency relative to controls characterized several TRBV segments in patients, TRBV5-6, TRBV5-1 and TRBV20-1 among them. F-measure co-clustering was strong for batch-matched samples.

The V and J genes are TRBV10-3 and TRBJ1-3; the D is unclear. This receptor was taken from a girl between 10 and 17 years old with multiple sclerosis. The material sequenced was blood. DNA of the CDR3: TGTGCCACGAGCTTAGCGACTGGAAACACCATATATTTT. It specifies CATSLATGNTIYF.